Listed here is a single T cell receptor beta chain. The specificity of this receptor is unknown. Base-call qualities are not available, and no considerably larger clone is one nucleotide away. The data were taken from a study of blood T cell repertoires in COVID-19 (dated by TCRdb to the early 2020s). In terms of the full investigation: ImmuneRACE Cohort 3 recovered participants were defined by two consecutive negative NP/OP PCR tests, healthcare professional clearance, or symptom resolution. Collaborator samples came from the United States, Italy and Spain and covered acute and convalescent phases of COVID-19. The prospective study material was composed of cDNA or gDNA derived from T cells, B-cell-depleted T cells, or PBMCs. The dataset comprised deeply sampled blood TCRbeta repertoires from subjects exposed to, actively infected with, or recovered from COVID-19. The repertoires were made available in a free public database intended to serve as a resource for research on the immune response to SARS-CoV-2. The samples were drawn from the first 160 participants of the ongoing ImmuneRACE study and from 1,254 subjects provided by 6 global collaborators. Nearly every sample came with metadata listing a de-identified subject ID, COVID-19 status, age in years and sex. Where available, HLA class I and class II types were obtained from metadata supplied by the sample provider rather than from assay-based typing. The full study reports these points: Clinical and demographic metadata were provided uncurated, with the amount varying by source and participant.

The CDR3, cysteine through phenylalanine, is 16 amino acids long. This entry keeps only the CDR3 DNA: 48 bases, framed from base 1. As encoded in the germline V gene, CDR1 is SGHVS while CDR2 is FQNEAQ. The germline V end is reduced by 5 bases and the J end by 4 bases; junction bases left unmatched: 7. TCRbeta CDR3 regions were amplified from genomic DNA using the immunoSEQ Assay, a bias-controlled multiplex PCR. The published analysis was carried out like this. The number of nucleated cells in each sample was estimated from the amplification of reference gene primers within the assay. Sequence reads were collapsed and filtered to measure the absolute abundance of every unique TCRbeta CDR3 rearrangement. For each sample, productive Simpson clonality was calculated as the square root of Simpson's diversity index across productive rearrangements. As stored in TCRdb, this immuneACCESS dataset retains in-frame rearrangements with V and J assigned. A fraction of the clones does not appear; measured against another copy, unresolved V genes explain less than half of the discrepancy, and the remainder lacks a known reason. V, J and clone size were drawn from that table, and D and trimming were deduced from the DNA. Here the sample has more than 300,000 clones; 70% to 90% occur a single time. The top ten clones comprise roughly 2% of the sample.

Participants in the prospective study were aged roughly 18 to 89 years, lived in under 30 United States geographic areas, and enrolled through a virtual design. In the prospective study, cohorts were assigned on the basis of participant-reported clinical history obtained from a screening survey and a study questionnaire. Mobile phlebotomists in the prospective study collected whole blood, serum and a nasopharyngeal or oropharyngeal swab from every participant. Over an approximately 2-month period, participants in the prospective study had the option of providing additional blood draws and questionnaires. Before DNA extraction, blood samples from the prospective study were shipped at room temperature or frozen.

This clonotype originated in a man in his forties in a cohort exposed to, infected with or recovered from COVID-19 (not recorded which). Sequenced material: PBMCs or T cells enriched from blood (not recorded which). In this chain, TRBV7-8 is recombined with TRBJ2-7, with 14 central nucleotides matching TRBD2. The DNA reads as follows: TGTGCCAGCAGCCCAGAGGGGACTAGCGGGAGTTACGAGCAGTACTTC. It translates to CASSPEGTSGSYEQYF.